The rows below give T cell receptor beta chains drawn from one sample of a study of blood T cell repertoires in COVID-19. Here immunoSEQ multiplex PCR was the method, and the copy in TCRdb shows in-frame clones only, minus some. Of 360,000 or so clones listed, roughly 86% are singletons. Sequenced material: PBMCs or T cells enriched from blood (not recorded which). The receptors stem from a woman aged 25 to 39 who had recovered from COVID-19. Both conserved end residues are part of each CDR3. Fields, in order: V gene, D gene, clone size, J gene, CDR3 protein, CDR3 DNA. A D gene is named only where the DNA matches it firmly. Clone size, where shown, is once, few, many, or a class for clones that have expanded.

>TRBV7-2|.|.|TRBJ2-1
CASSLGESFHNEQFF
TGTGCCAGCAGCTTAGGGGAGTCCTTTCACAATGAGCAGTTCTTC
>TRBV9|.|.|TRBJ1-6
CASSVAPSQRFSYNSPLHF
TGTGCCAGCAGCGTAGCTCCCTCGCAGCGATTCTCCTATAATTCACCCCTCCACTTT
>TRBV7-2|.|.|TRBJ1-4
CASSFRGGFNEKLFF
TGTGCCAGCAGCTTTAGGGGCGGATTTAATGAAAAACTGTTTTTT
>TRBV30|TRBD1|.|TRBJ1-3
CAWSRNRGGPLYF
TGTGCCTGGAGTCGAAACAGGGGAGGTCCCTTATATTTT
>TRBV27|.|.|TRBJ2-7
CASSPFGEQYF
TGTGCCAGCAGTCCCTTCGGCGAGCAGTACTTC
>TRBV5-1|.|once|TRBJ2-7
CASSSNQVQYF
TGCGCCAGCAGCTCGAACCAGGTTCAGTACTTC
>TRBV7-9|TRBD1|.|TRBJ1-2
CASSPGDDRENYGYTF
TGTGCCAGCAGCCCTGGGGATGACAGGGAAAACTATGGCTACACCTTC
>TRBV11-2|.|.|TRBJ2-2
CASQYANTGELFF
TGTGCCAGCCAGTACGCGAACACCGGGGAGCTGTTTTTT
>TRBV6-5|.|few|TRBJ1-2
CASRAAGDKGYTF
TGTGCCAGCAGGGCCGCAGGGGATAAGGGCTACACCTTC
>TRBV2|.|.|TRBJ1-3
CASRNTGSSGNTIYF
TGTGCCAGCAGGAATACAGGGAGCTCTGGAAACACCATATATTTT
>TRBV28|TRBD1|.|TRBJ1-2
CASSLQGGGYGYTF
TGTGCCAGCAGTCTACAGGGGGGGGGCTATGGCTACACCTTC
>TRBV28|.|.|TRBJ2-1
CASAIFGHPNGNEQFF
TGTGCCAGCGCTATATTTGGACACCCGAACGGCAATGAGCAGTTCTTC
>TRBV4-2|TRBD2|.|TRBJ2-3
CASSQATSGGARDTQYF
TGTGCCAGCAGCCAAGCAACTAGCGGGGGGGCCAGAGATACGCAGTATTTT
>TRBV4-2|TRBD1|.|TRBJ2-7
CASSQDQSPTKKGTGFYEQYF
TGTGCCAGCAGCCAAGATCAATCTCCCACGAAAAAAGGGACAGGATTCTACGAGCAGTACTTC
>TRBV15|TRBD2|.|TRBJ2-3
CATSRALAGTDTQYF
TGTGCCACCAGCAGAGCACTAGCGGGGACAGATACGCAGTATTTT
>TRBV7-2|TRBD1|.|TRBJ1-4
CASSLGTGGGEKLFF
TGTGCCAGCAGCCTCGGGACAGGGGGCGGTGAAAAACTGTTTTTT
>TRBV30|TRBD1|.|TRBJ1-4
CAWTGQPNEKLFF
TGTGCCTGGACGGGACAGCCTAATGAAAAACTGTTTTTT
>TRBV10-3|.|.|TRBJ2-5
CAISESTDPQTQYF
TGTGCCATCAGTGAGTCGACAGACCCCCAGACCCAGTACTTC
>TRBV30|.|.|TRBJ2-3
CAWSKGDTQYF
TGTGCCTGGAGTAAGGGGGATACGCAGTATTTT